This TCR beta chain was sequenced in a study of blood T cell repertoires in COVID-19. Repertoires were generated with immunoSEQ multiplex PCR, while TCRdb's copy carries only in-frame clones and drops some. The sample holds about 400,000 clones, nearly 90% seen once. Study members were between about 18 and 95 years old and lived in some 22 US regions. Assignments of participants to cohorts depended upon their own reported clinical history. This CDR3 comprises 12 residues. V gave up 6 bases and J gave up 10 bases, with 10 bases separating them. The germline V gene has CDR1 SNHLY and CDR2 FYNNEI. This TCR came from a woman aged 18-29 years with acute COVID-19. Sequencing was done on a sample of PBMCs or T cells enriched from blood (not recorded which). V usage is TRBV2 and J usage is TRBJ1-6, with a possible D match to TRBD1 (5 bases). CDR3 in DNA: TGTGCCAGCAGCACAGGTTCCTCACCCCTCCACTTT. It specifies CASSTGSSPLHF.